The 21 T cell receptor beta chains listed next were all sequenced from one sample in a study of blood T cell repertoires in COVID-19 (dated by TCRdb to the early 2020s). The library came from the immunoSEQ multiplex PCR assay. TCRdb limited this immuneACCESS table to in-frame rearrangements with V and J called. A share of clones is missing; checked studies link under half to unresolved V genes, and the rest is unexplained. This sample comprises approximately 180,000 clones, 80% to 90% of them detected only once. The ten largest clones take up 10% to 11% of the sample. The sequencing input was peripheral blood. The receptor set was obtained from a human donor with active or convalescent COVID-19. The donor label of this sample is uncertain.

CDR3 bases: TGTGCCACCCGCGCGGGCCACGAGCAGTACTTC. This translates into CATRAGHEQYF. This chain joins TRBV7-9 and TRBJ2-7; the D gene is possibly TRBD2 (5 bases). V lost 10 bases and J lost 5, with 12 bases in between. CDR1 and CDR2 from the germline V gene are SEHNR and FQNEAQ (reference sequence). The CDR3 covers 11 residues.

V is TRBV9 and J is TRBJ2-5; the D is unclear. The V gene lost 4 bases and the J gene lost 5 bases, with 18 bases spanning the gap. The germline gives CDR1 SGDLS, CDR2 YYNGEE. This CDR3 has 15 amino acids. CDR3 in DNA: TGTGCCAGCAGCCCTAGTGGTAGACCTGCGGAGACCCAGTACTTC. Translation: CASSPSGRPAETQYF.

The genes are TRBV6-1 and TRBJ1-4; 7 bases line up with TRBD1. Per germline, CDR1 MNHNS and CDR2 SASEGT. CDR3 length: 15 amino acids. Germline trimming cut 1 base from V and 7 bases from J; bases unmatched to any gene: 6. As DNA, the CDR3 is TGTGCCAGCAGTGAAGGAGGGGGCAGGAGTGAAAAACTGTTTTTT. This gives the protein CASSEGGGRSEKLFF.

The chain couples TRBV19 to TRBJ1-3, with D perhaps matching TRBD1 (6 bases). Trimming left V 7 bases short and J 2 bases short, with 15 bases between. Per germline, CDR1 LNHDA and CDR2 SQIVND (reference sequence). The length of the CDR3 is 15 residues. CDR3 bases: TGTGCCAGTACTCCCCCCAACAGGGCTGGAAACACCATATATTTT. It yields the protein CASTPPNRAGNTIYF.

The rearrangement links TRBV2 to TRBJ2-1; 9 bases match TRBD2. Germline CDR1 and CDR2: SNHLY and FYNNEI. The V gene end was trimmed by 1 base and the J gene end by 9 bases; junction bases not matched to a gene: 13. This CDR3 spans 17 amino acids. The CDR3, as DNA: TGTGCCAGCAGTGAAGGAGGCCTAGCGGGGTTCAAGGGTGAGCAGTTCTTC. Amino acid sequence: CASSEGGLAGFKGEQFF. Looking up the rest from reference TRBV2 and TRBJ2-1 gives the full variable domain: EPEVTQTPSHQVTQMGQEVILRCVPISNHLYFYWYRQILGQKVEFLVSFYNNEISEKSEIFDDQFSVERPDGSNFTLKIRSTKLEDSAMYFCASSEGGLAGFKGEQFFGPGTRLTVL.

The chain links TRBV19 to TRBJ2-7, with D tentatively TRBD2 (6 bases). Germline V gene data show CDR1 as LNHDA and CDR2 as SQIVND (reference sequence). The V and J ends lost 7 bases and 4 bases respectively, with 14 bases between them. The CDR3 length is 13 residues. The CDR3 here is CASTAGLEYEQYF. DNA of the CDR3: TGTGCCAGTACCGCGGGACTTGAATACGAGCAGTACTTC.

V is TRBV2 and J is TRBJ1-2; a weak D match, TRBD1 (5 bases). The CDR3 runs 14 residues. Germline CDR1 reads SNHLY; CDR2 reads FYNNEI. V lost 6 bases, J lost 6 bases, and 17 bases lay in between. The CDR3, as DNA: TGTGCCAGCAGCGCGGGACTCCCTTACCATGGCTACACCTTC. Amino acid sequence: CASSAGLPYHGYTF.

The chain couples TRBV18 to TRBJ2-7, with TRBD2 matching over 7 bases. The CDR3 is 14 residues long. Germline CDR1 reads KGHSH; CDR2 reads LQKENI. After removal of 5 bases from V and 4 bases from J, the junction contained 8 bases not matched to a gene. The CDR3 spells CASSARGVAYEQYF. The CDR3 nucleotides read TGTGCCAGCTCAGCCCGGGGGGTGGCGTACGAGCAGTACTTC. Combining the CDR3 with reference TRBV18 and TRBJ2-7 gives the whole variable domain NAGVMQNPRHLVRRRGQEARLRCSPMKGHSHVYWYRQLPEEGLKFMVYLQKENIIDESGMPKERFSAEFPKEGPSILRIQQVVRGDSAAYFCASSARGVAYEQYFGPGTRLTVT.

The gene calls are TRBV18 and TRBJ1-5, with TRBD1 matching over 12 bases. The CDR3 extends over 17 amino acids. Germline V gene sequence: CDR1 KGHSH, CDR2 LQKENI. V lost 5 bases, J lost 6 bases, and 11 bases stayed unmatched. The CDR3 coding sequence is TGTGCCAGCTCATCCCAAGCCGGGACAGGGGGCGGTCAGCCCCAGCATTTT. This sequence encodes CASSSQAGTGGGQPQHF. The full variable domain, completed using reference TRBV18 and TRBJ1-5, is NAGVMQNPRHLVRRRGQEARLRCSPMKGHSHVYWYRQLPEEGLKFMVYLQKENIIDESGMPKERFSAEFPKEGPSILRIQQVVRGDSAAYFCASSSQAGTGGGQPQHFGDGTRLSIL.

This chain links TRBV19 with TRBJ1-1, with 12 bases lining up with TRBD1. With V trimmed by 5 bases and J by 7 bases, 8 bases remained unmatched. This CDR3 is built from 15 residues. Germline CDR1 reads LNHDA; CDR2 reads SQIVND (reference sequence). The CDR3 DNA reads as TGTGCCAGTAGTTTCCCGGGACAGGGGGCTGGTGAAGCTTTCTTT. Translation: CASSFPGQGAGEAFF.

The CDR3 loop reads CASRSTSGTGELFF. The CDR3 DNA reads TGTGCCAGCAGGTCGACTAGCGGCACCGGGGAGCTGTTTTTT. V and J are TRBV6-5 and TRBJ2-2; 9 bases fit TRBD2. CDR1 and CDR2 from the germline V gene are MNHEY and SVGAGI. Trimming at V came to 6 bases and at J to 4 bases, leaving 3 bases not matched to a gene. The CDR3 is 14 amino acids.

The chain uses TRBV24-1 and TRBJ2-1; TRBD1 agrees at 10 bases. From germline, CDR1 is KGHDR and CDR2 SFDVKD. This CDR3 has 20 residues. Trimming at V came to 5 bases and at J to 7 bases, leaving 22 bases not matched to a gene. The CDR3 loop is CATSGIPGTGAAGRENEQFF. The DNA for the CDR3 is TGTGCCACCAGTGGCATACCCGGGACAGGGGCCGCAGGCCGGGAGAATGAGCAGTTCTTC.

CDR3 amino acids: CASRLAGADTQYF. The CDR3 nucleotides are TGTGCCTCCCGACTAGCGGGAGCAGATACGCAGTATTTT. The genes are TRBV30 and TRBJ2-3, with TRBD2 identical over 12 bases. The CDR3 is made up of 13 amino acids. Trimming took 7 bases from V and 4 from J; bases not matched to a gene: 3. Looked up from germline, CDR1 is GTSNPN and CDR2 is SVGIG (reference sequence).

The chain uses TRBV6-2 or TRBV6-3 and TRBJ2-3; 8 bases fit TRBD2. Germline CDR1 MNHEY, CDR2 SVGEGT. CDR3 size: 13 residues. J gave up 5 bases and V 2 bases, and 0 bases lay outside the gene matches. CDR3: CASSYLAGDTQYF. The CDR3 DNA follows: TGTGCCAGCAGTTACCTAGCGGGAGATACGCAGTATTTT.

This clone has just one count. The CDR3 DNA follows: TGTGCCAGCAGCCAAGGACAGAACACCGGGGAGCTGTTTTTT. Amino acid sequence: CASSQGQNTGELFF. The chain uses TRBV3-1 (or the pseudogene TRBV3-2) and TRBJ2-2; unclear D gene. CDR3 length: 14 residues. Trimming removed 1 base from V and 1 base from J, with 4 bases in between. Germline V gene lookup returns CDR1 LGHDT and CDR2 YNNKEL (reference sequence).

The V call is TRBV5-1, the J call TRBJ1-1, with D tentatively TRBD1 (6 bases). From germline, CDR1 is SGHRS and CDR2 YFSETQ. CDR3 size: 14 residues. V was shortened by 9 bases and J by 0 bases, with 15 bases between the two germline ends. For the CDR3, the DNA is TGCGCCACCAACTCCGGGACATTGAACACTGAAGCTTTCTTT. Its translation is CATNSGTLNTEAFF.

This clone was seen only once. The rearrangement links TRBV7-2 to TRBJ2-1; TRBD1 agrees at 7 bases. CDR3 length: 13 amino acids. In germline, CDR1 is SGHTA, CDR2 FQGNSA. The V segment lost 7 bases and the J segment 9 bases; nucleotides outside the gene matches: 9. CDR3 in DNA: TGTGCCAGCAACCTACAGGGGCGCGGTGAGCAGTTCTTC. This sequence encodes CASNLQGRGEQFF.

V gene TRBV15 combines with J gene TRBJ2-1; 12 bases match TRBD2. The CDR3 is 18 residues long. In germline, CDR1 is LNHNV, CDR2 YYDKDF (reference sequence). The V gene end was trimmed by 3 bases and the J gene end by 5 bases; junction bases not matched to a gene: 11. CDR3 loop: CATSSRLLLAGGHNEQFF. The CDR3 DNA reads TGTGCCACCAGCAGCAGACTTCTACTAGCGGGGGGCCACAATGAGCAGTTCTTC.

The chain joins TRBV30 to TRBJ2-7; 8 bases match TRBD2. The CDR3 spans 12 residues. The germline CDR1 and CDR2 sequences are GTSNPN and SVGIG (reference sequence). The V segment lost 8 bases and the J segment 2 bases; nucleotides outside the gene matches: 5. CDR3 protein: CARRGDAYEQYF. CDR3 bases: TGTGCCAGGCGGGGGGACGCCTACGAGCAGTACTTC. The entire variable domain, with the rest obtained from reference TRBV30 and TRBJ2-7, is as follows: SQTIHQWPATLVQPVGSPLSLECTVEGTSNPNLYWYRQAAGRGLQLLFYSVGIGQISSEVPQNLSASRPQDRQFILSSKKLLLSDSGFYLCARRGDAYEQYFGPGTRLTVT.

CDR3 sequence reads: CASSLAKDTSTDTQYF. Written as DNA, the CDR3 is TGCGCCAGCAGCTTGGCCAAGGACACCTCCACAGATACGCAGTATTTT. The J gene is TRBJ2-3, the V gene TRBV5-1; possibly TRBD1 for D (5 bases). There are 16 residues in the CDR3. Germline V gives CDR1 SGHRS, CDR2 YFSETQ. Trimming took 0 bases from V and 2 from J, leaving 13 bases between them.

The V gene is TRBV4-1, the J gene TRBJ1-5; 7 bases are a match to TRBD1. This CDR3 has 15 amino acids. CDR1 is MGHRA, CDR2 YSYEKL, per germline. Trimming removed 1 base from V and 5 bases from J; junction bases left unmatched: 5. The CDR3 spells CASSQGQGYDQPQHF. The CDR3 region has the DNA TGCGCCAGCAGCCAAGGACAGGGCTACGATCAGCCCCAGCATTTT.